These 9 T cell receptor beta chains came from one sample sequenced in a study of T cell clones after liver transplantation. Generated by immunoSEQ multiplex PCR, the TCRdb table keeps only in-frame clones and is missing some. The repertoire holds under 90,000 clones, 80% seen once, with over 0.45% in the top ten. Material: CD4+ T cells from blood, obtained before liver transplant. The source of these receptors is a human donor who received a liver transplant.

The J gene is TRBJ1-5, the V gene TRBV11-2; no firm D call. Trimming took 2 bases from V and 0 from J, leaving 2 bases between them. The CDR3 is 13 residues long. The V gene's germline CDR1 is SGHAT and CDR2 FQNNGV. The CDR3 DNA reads TGTGCCAGCAGCTTATATAGCAATCAGCCCCAGCATTTT. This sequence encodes CASSLYSNQPQHF.

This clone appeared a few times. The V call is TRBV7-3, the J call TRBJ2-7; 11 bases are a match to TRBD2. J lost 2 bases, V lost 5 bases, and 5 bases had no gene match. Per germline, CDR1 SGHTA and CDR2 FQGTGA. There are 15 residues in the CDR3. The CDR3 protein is CASSPGSGRAYEQYF. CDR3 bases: TGTGCCAGCAGCCCAGGTAGCGGGAGGGCCTACGAGCAGTACTTC. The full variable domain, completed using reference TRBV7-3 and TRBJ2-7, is GAGVSQTPSNKVTEKGKYVELRCDPISGHTALYWYRQSLGQGPEFLIYFQGTGAADDSGLPNDRFFAVRPEGSVSTLKIQRTERGDSAVYLCASSPGSGRAYEQYFGPGTRLTVT.

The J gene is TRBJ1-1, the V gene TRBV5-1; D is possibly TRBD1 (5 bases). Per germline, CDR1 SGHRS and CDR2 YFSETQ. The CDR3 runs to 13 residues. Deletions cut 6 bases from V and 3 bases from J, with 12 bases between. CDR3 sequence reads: CASKEGQDTEAFF. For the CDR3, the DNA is TGCGCCAGCAAGGAGGGGCAAGACACTGAAGCTTTCTTT. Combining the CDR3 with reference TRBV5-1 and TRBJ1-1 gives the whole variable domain KAGVTQTPRYLIKTRGQQVTLSCSPISGHRSVSWYQQTPGQGLQFLFEYFSETQRNKGNFPGRFSGRQFSNSRSEMNVSTLELGDSALYLCASKEGQDTEAFFGQGTRLTVV.

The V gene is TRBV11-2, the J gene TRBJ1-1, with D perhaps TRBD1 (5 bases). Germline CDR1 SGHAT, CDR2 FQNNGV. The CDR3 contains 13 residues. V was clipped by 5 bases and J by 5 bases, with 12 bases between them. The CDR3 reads CASSEDRTTEAFF. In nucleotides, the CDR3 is TGTGCCAGCAGCGAAGACAGAACAACTGAAGCTTTCTTT.

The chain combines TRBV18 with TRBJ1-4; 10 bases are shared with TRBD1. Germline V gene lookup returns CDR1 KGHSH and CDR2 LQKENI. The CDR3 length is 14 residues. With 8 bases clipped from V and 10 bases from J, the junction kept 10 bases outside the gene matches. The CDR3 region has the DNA TGTGCCAGCCCTTCACGGGGACAGGGGTTAAAACTGTTTTTT. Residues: CASPSRGQGLKLFF.

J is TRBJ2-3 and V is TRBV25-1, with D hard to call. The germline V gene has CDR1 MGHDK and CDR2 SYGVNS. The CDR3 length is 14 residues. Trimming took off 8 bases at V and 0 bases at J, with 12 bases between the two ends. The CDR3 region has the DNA TGTGCCAGCGGCTCGACGGATAGCACAGATACGCAGTATTTT. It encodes CASGSTDSTDTQYF.

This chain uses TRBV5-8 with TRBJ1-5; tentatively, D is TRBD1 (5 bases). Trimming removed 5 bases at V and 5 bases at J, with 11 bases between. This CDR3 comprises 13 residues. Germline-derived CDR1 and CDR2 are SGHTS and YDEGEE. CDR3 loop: CASRGESYQPQHF. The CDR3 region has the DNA TGTGCCAGCAGAGGGGAGAGCTATCAGCCCCAGCATTTT.

This CDR3 reads CASSPDRSYEQYF. CDR3 DNA: TGTGCCAGCAGTCCCGACAGAAGCTACGAGCAGTACTTC. V usage is TRBV28 and J usage is TRBJ2-7, with D maybe TRBD1 (5 bases). This CDR3 contains 13 residues. The germline V gene has CDR1 MDHEN and CDR2 SYDVKM. The V end lost 5 bases, the J end lost 3 bases, and 11 bases lay between the germline ends.

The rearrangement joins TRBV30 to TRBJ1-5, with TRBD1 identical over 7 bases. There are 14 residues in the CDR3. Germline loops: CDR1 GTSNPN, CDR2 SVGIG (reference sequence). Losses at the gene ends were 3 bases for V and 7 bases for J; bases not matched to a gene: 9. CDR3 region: CAWRAEGAGQPQHF. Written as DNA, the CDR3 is TGTGCCTGGAGGGCCGAGGGGGCTGGGCAGCCCCAGCATTTT. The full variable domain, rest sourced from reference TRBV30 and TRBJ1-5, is SQTIHQWPATLVQPVGSPLSLECTVEGTSNPNLYWYRQAAGRGLQLLFYSVGIGQISSEVPQNLSASRPQDRQFILSSKKLLLSDSGFYLCAWRAEGAGQPQHFGDGTRLSIL.